This TCR beta chain was documented in a study of a mutant IDH1 vaccine in newly diagnosed glioma. Study information: Vaccination started 4-6 weeks after radiotherapy alone, or with temozolomide cycles. There were about 60% males and roughly 40% females among treated patients, whose mean age was approximately 41 years. Radiotherapy, temozolomide, or both had been given previously, and both were given to most. Week 47 marked visit V13, whereas week 35 marked visit V12.

Using immunoSEQ multiplex PCR, the repertoire was profiled, and TCRdb retains in-frame clones only, with some absent. This table has 35,000 to 45,000 clones, 75% to 90% appearing once. Details on this clone: Its antigen is currently unknown.

Described time point: week 35, safety follow-up. The content of each vaccine dose was 300 ug of mutant IDH1 20-mer peptide, and topical imiquimod accompanied it. Germline values: CDR1 MDHEN, CDR2 SYDVKM. This CDR3 has 18 amino acids. Trimming shortened V by 4 bases and J by 1 base, and 17 bases separated the two germline ends. The input for sequencing was PBMCs, taken from a glioma patient whose treatment included an IDH1 peptide vaccine. J is TRBJ1-6 and V is TRBV28; perhaps TRBD1 as D (5 bases). The clonotype was recovered from a man in his forties or fifties with glioma. In nucleotides, the CDR3 is TGTGCCAGCAGTTACTCCCGGGACCCAAGGTCCTATAATTCACCCCTCCACTTT. Residues: CASSYSRDPRSYNSPLHF.